The clone carrying this TCR beta chain was observed at least ten times. TCRdb re-called the 5' RACE reads with MiXCR, one entry per CDR3 protein. The top ten clones hold under 4% of a sample with roughly 100,000 distinct CDR3 sequences, more than 10% of them seen once. The data derive from a study of neurological immune-mediated disorders. From germline, CDR1 is SEHNR and CDR2 FQNEAQ (reference sequence). This CDR3 spans 14 amino acids. V lost 5 bases to trimming and J lost 3 bases; unmatched junction nucleotides: 5. Time point described: longitudinal time-point 3. What was sequenced was PBMCs. The clonotype originates from a female donor with HTLV-1-associated myelopathy (HAM/TSP). This rearrangement joins TRBV7-9 to TRBJ2-7; the match to TRBD1 covers 9 bases. CDR3 sequence reads: CASSNPTGGYEQYF. The DNA for the CDR3 is TGTGCCAGCAGCAACCCGACAGGGGGCTACGAGCAGTACTTC.